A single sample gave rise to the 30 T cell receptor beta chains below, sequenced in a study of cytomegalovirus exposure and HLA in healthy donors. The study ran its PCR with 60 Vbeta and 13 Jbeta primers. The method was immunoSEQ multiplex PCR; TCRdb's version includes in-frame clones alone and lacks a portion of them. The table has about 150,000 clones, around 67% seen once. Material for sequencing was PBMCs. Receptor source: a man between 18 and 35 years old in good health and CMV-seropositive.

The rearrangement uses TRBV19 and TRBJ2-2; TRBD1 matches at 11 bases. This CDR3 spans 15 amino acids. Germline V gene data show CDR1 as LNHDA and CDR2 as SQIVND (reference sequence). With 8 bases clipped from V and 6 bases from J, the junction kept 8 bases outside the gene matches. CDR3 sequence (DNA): TGTGCCAGTCACGCCGGGACAGGGGGGTCCGGGGAGCTGTTTTTT. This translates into CASHAGTGGSGELFF.

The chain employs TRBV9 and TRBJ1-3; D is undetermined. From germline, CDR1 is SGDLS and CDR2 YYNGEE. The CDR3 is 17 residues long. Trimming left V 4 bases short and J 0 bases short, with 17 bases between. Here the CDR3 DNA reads TGTGCCAGCAGCCCTACCCGGGGAGAATACTCTGGAAACACCATATATTTT. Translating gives CASSPTRGEYSGNTIYF.

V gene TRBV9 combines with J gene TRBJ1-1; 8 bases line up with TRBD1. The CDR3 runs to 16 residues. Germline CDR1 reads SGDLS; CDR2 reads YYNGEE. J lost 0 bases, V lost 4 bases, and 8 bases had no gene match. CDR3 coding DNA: TGTGCCAGCAGCTTCACGACAGGGGCATTGAACACTGAAGCTTTCTTT. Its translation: CASSFTTGALNTEAFF.

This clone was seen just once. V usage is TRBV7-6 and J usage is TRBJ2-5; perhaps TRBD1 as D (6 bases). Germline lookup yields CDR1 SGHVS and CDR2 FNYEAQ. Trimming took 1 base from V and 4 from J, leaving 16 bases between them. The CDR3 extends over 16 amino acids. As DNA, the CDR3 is TGTGCCAGCAGCTTAGGATCAGGGGTAAAGATAGAGACCCAGTACTTC. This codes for CASSLGSGVKIETQYF.

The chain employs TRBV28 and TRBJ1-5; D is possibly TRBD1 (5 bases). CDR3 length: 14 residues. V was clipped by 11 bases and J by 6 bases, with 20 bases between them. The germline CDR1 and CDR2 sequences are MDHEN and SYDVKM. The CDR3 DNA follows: TGTGCCGCAGGGCAAGGAAATCGATTTCAGCCCCAGCATTTT. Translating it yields CAAGQGNRFQPQHF.

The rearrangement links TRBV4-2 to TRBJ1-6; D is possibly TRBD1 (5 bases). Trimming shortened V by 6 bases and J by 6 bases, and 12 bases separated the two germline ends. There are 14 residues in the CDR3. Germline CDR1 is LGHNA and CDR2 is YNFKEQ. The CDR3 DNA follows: TGTGCCAGCAGTGTGACAGAGACTAATTCACCCCTCCACTTT. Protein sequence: CASSVTETNSPLHF.

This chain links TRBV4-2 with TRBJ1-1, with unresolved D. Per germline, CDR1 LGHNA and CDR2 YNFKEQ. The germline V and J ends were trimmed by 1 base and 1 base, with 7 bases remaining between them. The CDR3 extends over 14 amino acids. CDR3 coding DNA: TGTGCCAGCAGCCAAGGACTGGGGAACACTGAAGCTTTCTTT. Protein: CASSQGLGNTEAFF.

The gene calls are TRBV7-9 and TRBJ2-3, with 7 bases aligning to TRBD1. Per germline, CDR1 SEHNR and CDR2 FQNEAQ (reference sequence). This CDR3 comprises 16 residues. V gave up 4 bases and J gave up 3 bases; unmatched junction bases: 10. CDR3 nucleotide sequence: TGTGCCAGCAGCTCTCGGACAGGAGGCTATACAGATACGCAGTATTTT. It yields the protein CASSSRTGGYTDTQYF.

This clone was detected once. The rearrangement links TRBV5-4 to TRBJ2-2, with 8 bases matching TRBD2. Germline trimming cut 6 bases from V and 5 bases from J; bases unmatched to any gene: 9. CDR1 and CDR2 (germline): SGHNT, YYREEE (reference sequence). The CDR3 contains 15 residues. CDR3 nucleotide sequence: TGTGCCAGCAACCTGGGGGCTAGCGGGACCGGGGAGCTGTTTTTT. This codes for CASNLGASGTGELFF. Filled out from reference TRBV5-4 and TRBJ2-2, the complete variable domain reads ETGVTQSPTHLIKTRGQQVTLRCSSQSGHNTVSWYQQALGQGPQFIFQYYREEENGRGNFPPRFSGLQFPNYSSELNVNALELDDSALYLCASNLGASGTGELFFGEGSRLTVL.

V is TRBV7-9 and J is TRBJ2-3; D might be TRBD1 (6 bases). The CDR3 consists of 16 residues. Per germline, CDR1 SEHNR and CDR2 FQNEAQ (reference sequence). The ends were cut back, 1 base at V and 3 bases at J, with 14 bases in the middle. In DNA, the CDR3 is TGTGCCAGCAGCTTAGGTTTACAGGGATATACAGATACGCAGTATTTT. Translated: CASSLGLQGYTDTQYF.

The CDR3 sequence: CASSLTGGAGYTF. CDR3 DNA: TGCGCCAGCAGCTTGACAGGGGGCGCGGGCTACACCTTC. The chain is built from TRBV5-1 and TRBJ1-2; 9 positions agree with TRBD1. The junction had 3 bases not matched to a gene; V was cut back by 1 base and J by 8 bases. From germline, CDR1 is SGHRS and CDR2 YFSETQ. This CDR3 spans 13 amino acids. The complete variable domain, with remaining parts taken from reference TRBV5-1 and TRBJ1-2, reads KAGVTQTPRYLIKTRGQQVTLSCSPISGHRSVSWYQQTPGQGLQFLFEYFSETQRNKGNFPGRFSGRQFSNSRSEMNVSTLELGDSALYLCASSLTGGAGYTFGSGTRLTVV.

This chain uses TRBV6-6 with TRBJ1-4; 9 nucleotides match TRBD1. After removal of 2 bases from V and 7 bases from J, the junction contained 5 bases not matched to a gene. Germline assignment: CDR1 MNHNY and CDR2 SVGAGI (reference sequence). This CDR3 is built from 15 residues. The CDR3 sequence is CASSYAGQGSEKLFF. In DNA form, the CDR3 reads TGTGCCAGCAGTTACGCGGGACAGGGCAGTGAAAAACTGTTTTTT.

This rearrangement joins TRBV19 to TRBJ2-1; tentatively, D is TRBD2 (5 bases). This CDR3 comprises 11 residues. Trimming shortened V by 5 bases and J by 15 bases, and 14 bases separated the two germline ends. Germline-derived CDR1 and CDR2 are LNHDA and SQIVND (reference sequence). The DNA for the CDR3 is TGTGCCAGTAGTGAGGGAAGTTTGCCGTTCTTC. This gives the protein CASSEGSLPFF.

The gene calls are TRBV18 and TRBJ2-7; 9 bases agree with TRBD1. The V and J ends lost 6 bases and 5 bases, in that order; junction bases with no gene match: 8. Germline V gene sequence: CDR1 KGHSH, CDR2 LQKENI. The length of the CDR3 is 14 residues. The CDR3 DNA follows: TGTGCCAGCTCTACCCGGGACAGGGACAACGAGCAGTACTTC. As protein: CASSTRDRDNEQYF. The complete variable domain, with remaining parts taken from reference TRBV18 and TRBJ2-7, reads NAGVMQNPRHLVRRRGQEARLRCSPMKGHSHVYWYRQLPEEGLKFMVYLQKENIIDESGMPKERFSAEFPKEGPSILRIQQVVRGDSAAYFCASSTRDRDNEQYFGPGTRLTVT.

The CDR3 DNA reads as TGTGCCAGCAGCTTAGTATCCGGGTACAATGAGCAGTTCTTC. Translated: CASSLVSGYNEQFF. The J gene is TRBJ2-1, the V gene TRBV11-2; no clear D gene. Germline CDR1 and CDR2: SGHAT and FQNNGV. The CDR3 consists of 14 residues. Trimming removed 1 base from V and 4 bases from J, with 8 bases in between.

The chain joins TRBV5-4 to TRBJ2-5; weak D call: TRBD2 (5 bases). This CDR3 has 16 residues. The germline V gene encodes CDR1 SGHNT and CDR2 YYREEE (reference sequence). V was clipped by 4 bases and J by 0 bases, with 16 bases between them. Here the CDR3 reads CASSPTTGWDQETQYF. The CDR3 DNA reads TGTGCCAGCAGCCCCACGACGGGGTGGGACCAAGAGACCCAGTACTTC.

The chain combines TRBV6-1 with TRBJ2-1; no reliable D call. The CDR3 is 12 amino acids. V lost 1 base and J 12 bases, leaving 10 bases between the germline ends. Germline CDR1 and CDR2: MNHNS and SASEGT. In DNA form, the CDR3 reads TGTGCCAGCAGTGAAGTGTTAGCACGGCAGTTCTTC. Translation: CASSEVLARQFF.

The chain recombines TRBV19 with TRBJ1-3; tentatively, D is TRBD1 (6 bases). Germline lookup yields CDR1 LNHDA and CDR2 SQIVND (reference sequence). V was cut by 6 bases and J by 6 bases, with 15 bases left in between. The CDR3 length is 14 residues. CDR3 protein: CASRSRDKKNTIYF. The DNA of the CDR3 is TGTGCCAGTAGGTCCCGGGACAAGAAAAACACCATATATTTT.

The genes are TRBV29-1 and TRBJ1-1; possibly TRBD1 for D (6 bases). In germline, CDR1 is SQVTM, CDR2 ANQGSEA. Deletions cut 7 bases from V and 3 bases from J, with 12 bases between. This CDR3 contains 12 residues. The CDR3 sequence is CSGIQGYTEAFF. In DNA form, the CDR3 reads TGCAGCGGTATACAGGGTTACACTGAAGCTTTCTTT.

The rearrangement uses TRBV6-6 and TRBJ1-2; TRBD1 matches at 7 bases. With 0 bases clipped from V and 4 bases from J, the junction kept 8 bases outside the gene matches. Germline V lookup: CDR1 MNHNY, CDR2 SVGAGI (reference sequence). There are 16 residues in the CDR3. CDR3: CASSYSVGQRIYGYTF. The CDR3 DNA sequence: TGTGCCAGCAGTTACTCGGTGGGACAGAGGATCTATGGCTACACCTTC.

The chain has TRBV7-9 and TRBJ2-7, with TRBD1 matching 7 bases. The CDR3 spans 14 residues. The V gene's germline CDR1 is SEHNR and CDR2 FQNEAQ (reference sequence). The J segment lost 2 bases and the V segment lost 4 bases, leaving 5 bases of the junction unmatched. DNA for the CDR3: TGTGCCAGCAGCTATTTGACAGGGACCTACGAGCAGTACTTC. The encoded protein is CASSYLTGTYEQYF.

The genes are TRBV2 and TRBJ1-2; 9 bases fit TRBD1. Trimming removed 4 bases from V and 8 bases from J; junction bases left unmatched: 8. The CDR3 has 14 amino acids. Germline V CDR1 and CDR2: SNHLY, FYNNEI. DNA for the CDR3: TGTGCCAGCAGTGTCCGGGACAGGGCGTCAGGCTACACCTTC. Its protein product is CASSVRDRASGYTF.

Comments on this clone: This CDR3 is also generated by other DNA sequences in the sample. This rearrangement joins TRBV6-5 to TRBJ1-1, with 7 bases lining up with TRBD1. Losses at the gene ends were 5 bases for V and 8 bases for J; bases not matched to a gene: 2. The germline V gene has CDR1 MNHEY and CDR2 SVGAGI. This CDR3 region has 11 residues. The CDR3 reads CASSRQGEAFF. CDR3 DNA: TGTGCCAGCAGTAGACAGGGCGAAGCTTTCTTT.

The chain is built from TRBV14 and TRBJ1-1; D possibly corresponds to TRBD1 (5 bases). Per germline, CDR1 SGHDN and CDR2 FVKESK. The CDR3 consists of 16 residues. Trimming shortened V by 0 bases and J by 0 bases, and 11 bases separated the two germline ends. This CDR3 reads CASSQDLGQVNTEAFF. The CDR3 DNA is TGTGCCAGCAGCCAAGATTTGGGGCAGGTGAACACTGAAGCTTTCTTT.

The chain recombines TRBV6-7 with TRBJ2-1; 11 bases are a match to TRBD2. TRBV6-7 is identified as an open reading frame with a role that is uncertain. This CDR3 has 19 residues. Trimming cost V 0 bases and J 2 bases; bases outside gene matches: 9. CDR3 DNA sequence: TGTGCCAGCAGTTACTCAACTAGCGGGAGATCGGGCCCCTACAATGAGCAGTTCTTC. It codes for CASSYSTSGRSGPYNEQFF.

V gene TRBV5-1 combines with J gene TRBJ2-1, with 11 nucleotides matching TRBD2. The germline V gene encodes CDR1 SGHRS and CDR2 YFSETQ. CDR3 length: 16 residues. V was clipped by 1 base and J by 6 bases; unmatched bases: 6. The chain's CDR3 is CASSLRPTSGINEQFF. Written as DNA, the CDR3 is TGCGCCAGCAGCTTGAGGCCGACTAGCGGGATCAATGAGCAGTTCTTC.

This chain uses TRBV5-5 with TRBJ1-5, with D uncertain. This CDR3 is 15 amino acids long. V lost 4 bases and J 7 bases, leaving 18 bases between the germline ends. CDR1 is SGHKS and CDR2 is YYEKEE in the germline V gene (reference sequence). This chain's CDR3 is CASSPTEASWQPQHF. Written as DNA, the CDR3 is TGTGCCAGCAGCCCGACGGAGGCCTCCTGGCAGCCCCAGCATTTT.

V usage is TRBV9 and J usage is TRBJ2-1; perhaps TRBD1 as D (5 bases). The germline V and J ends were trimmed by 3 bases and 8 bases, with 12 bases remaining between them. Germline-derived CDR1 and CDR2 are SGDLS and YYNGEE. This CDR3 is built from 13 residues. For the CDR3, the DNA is TGTGCCAGCAGCGGGGGCCCCTGGGATGAGCAGTTCTTC. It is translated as CASSGGPWDEQFF.

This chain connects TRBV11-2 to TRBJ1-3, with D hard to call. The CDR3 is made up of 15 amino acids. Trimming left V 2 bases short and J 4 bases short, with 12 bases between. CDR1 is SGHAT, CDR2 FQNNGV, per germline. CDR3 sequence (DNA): TGTGCCAGCAGCTTAAGGGAGCTTTTCGGAAACACCATATATTTT. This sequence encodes CASSLRELFGNTIYF. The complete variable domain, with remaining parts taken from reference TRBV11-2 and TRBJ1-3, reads EAGVAQSPRYKIIEKRQSVAFWCNPISGHATLYWYQQILGQGPKLLIQFQNNGVVDDSQLPKDRFSAERLKGVDSTLKIQPAKLEDSAVYLCASSLRELFGNTIYFGEGSWLTVV.

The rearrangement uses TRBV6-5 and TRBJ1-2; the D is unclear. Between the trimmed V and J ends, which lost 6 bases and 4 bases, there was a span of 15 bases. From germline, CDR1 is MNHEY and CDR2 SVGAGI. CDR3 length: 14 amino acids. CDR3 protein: CASRTSPGVYGYTF. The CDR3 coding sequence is TGTGCCAGCAGGACCTCGCCAGGTGTCTATGGCTACACCTTC.